This TCR beta chain was captured by sequencing in a study of cytomegalovirus exposure and HLA in healthy donors (TCRdb year 2017). With regard to the full study: According to a later analysis, one platform produced both the roughly 130 validation repertoires and the roughly 650 repertoires of the first cohort. Besides the first cohort of roughly 700 subjects, a separate validation cohort made up of roughly 130 different subjects was used. To predict cytomegalovirus infection status, the study combined high-throughput TCR immunosequencing, statistical association of individual TCRs with disease status, and machine learning. The study aimed to test whether signatures of past pathogen exposure could be identified by cataloging public T cell receptors.

The investigation overall reported the following: In a later analysis, TCRs clustered in the first cohort were found to also tend to co-occur in the roughly 130 validation repertoires, with approximately 93% of cluster scores above 0. It was suggested by the authors that the approach could potentially be generalized to other disease states and immunological phenotypes. Most TCR sequences were observed very rarely across donors, whereas some public TCRs were present in many individuals. In vitro tests confirmed that a few of the cytomegalovirus-associated TCR beta chains recognize cytomegalovirus antigens. The study listed 164 TCR beta chains as associated with cytomegalovirus. A later analysis lacked HLA typing for the validation cohort, so it scored co-occurrence in that cohort across all 110 or so repertoires. In both the original and validation cohorts, the classifier was reported to diagnose cytomegalovirus status with high specificity and sensitivity.

Libraries came from the immunoSEQ multiplex PCR assay. The original methods were these. A statistical classification framework was built to diagnose cytomegalovirus status from the catalog of TCR beta chain sequences. TCRdb carries this immuneACCESS record with in-frame sequences only. Its versions omit some clonotypes, under half of them owing to an unresolved V gene in the studies checked, with the rest unexplained. The V and J calls and clone size were taken over from that table, and D and trimming were inferred from the DNA. In all, the sample holds some 90,000 clones, and about 90% of those were seen once. The top ten hold less than 7.5% of the sample. The CDR3 runs 15 amino acids, cysteine and phenylalanine included. Kept here is only the CDR3 DNA, which spans 45 bases and is read in frame from base 1. CDR1 is given as SSHAT and CDR2 as FNYEAQ, both from the germline V gene (reference sequence). V is cut by 5 bases and J by 2 bases, and the space between the germline ends is 14 bases.

Donors formed part of the validation cohort, which comprised 120 subjects and was distinct from the first cohort of 666 subjects. As to this clone: Its recognized antigen is unknown. Per-nucleotide qualities are absent, and no much larger clonotype sits a single base away.

The chain is encoded by TRBV7-7 joined to TRBJ2-3, and perhaps TRBD1 as D gene, on 6 matching bases. The sequence was obtained from a man younger than 35 in good health and CMV-seropositive. Sequencing was performed on PBMCs. The DNA reads as follows: TGTGCCAGCAGCCCCGTTGGACAGATCACAGATACGCAGTATTTT. This codes for CASSPVGQITDTQYF.